This T cell receptor beta chain emerged from a study of blood T cell repertoires in COVID-19. Study-wide background: Whether acute or convalescent, the COVID-19 samples came from the United States, Italy and Spain. T cells, B-cell-depleted T cells, or PBMCs supplied cDNA or gDNA.

The protocol was immunoSEQ multiplex PCR, while the TCRdb copy is restricted to in-frame clones and leaves out a portion. The sample has 160,000 or so clones; roughly 93% are singletons. Germline V lookup: CDR1 SGHRS, CDR2 YFSETQ. The CDR3 runs 15 residues. Losses at the gene ends were 4 bases for V and 3 bases for J; bases not matched to a gene: 6. The receptor's source is a man aged 18 to 35 with acute or convalescent COVID-19. The V and J genes are TRBV5-1 and TRBJ2-2; the match to TRBD1 covers 7 bases. Sequences were obtained from peripheral blood. The CDR3 loop is CASSKGGVDTGELFF. The CDR3 DNA is TGCGCCAGCAGCAAAGGGGGCGTGGACACCGGGGAGCTGTTTTTT.